These 17 T cell receptor beta chains came from one sample sequenced in a study of T cells after yellow fever vaccination. TCRdb re-analysed the 5' RACE reads in MiXCR, keeping a single row per CDR3 protein. The sample comprises roughly 340,000 distinct CDR3 sequences, 8% to 10% of which are singletons, and more than 15% rests with the top ten. The sample consisted of PBMCs, taken on the day of the first yellow fever vaccination. The receptors shown here come from a man between 18 and 35 years old who received the YFV17D yellow fever vaccine.

This clonotype was counted ten times or more. The chain uses TRBV20-1 and TRBJ2-1, with 7 bases fitting TRBD2. Germline assignment: CDR1 DFQATT and CDR2 SNEGSKA (reference sequence). The CDR3 contains 13 residues. Trimming at V came to 8 bases and at J to 6 bases, leaving 10 bases not matched to a gene. CDR3 sequence reads: CSPHDSGSNEQFF. The CDR3 DNA follows: TGCAGTCCCCATGATAGCGGGTCCAATGAGCAGTTCTTC.

This clonotype was seen more than once but under ten times. V gene TRBV20-1 combines with J gene TRBJ1-2, with D tentatively TRBD1 (6 bases). Looked up from germline, CDR1 is DFQATT and CDR2 is SNEGSKA (reference sequence). V was shortened by 3 bases and J by 8 bases, with 13 bases between the two germline ends. The CDR3 is 12 amino acids. The CDR3 region is CSASLQGWGYTF. As DNA, the CDR3 is TGCAGTGCTAGTTTACAGGGTTGGGGCTACACCTTC.

A few counts support this clonotype. The genes are TRBV9 and TRBJ2-5; TRBD2 agrees at 12 bases. V was pared by 4 bases and J by 5 bases, with 3 bases of the junction left unmatched. The CDR3 spans 14 residues. Germline V gene data show CDR1 as SGDLS and CDR2 as YYNGEE. CDR3 bases: TGTGCCAGCAGCCAGCTAGCGGGGGGGGAGACCCAGTACTTC. It translates to CASSQLAGGETQYF. Drawing the rest from reference TRBV9 and TRBJ2-5, the complete variable domain is DSGVTQTPKHLITATGQRVTLRCSPRSGDLSVYWYQQSLDQGLQFLIQYYNGEERAKGNILERFSAQQFPDLHSELNLSSLELGDSALYFCASSQLAGGETQYFGPGTRLLVL.

Remarks on this clonotype: Its ends do not fully match the called genes, so a read error is possible. The genes are TRBV3-1 and TRBJ2-7; tentatively, D is TRBD2 (6 bases). Germline V gives CDR1 LGHDT, CDR2 YNNKEL (reference sequence). The CDR3 runs 15 residues. CDR3 protein: CACSIFSAGLNEQYF. CDR3 DNA sequence: TGTGCCTGCAGCATTTTTTCGGCGGGGTTAAACGAGCAGTACTTC.

The gene calls are TRBV30 and TRBJ2-7, with D possibly matching TRBD1 (6 bases). Per the germline V gene, CDR1 is GTSNPN and CDR2 is SVGIG (reference sequence). V was pared by 3 bases and J by 2 bases, with 17 bases between. The CDR3 is 15 amino acids. CDR3 DNA sequence: TGTGCCTGGAGGGCGAGGGGGATTGGCCCCTACGAGCAGTACTTC. Protein product: CAWRARGIGPYEQYF. Based on the CDR3 plus reference TRBV30 and TRBJ2-7, the full variable domain is SQTIHQWPATLVQPVGSPLSLECTVEGTSNPNLYWYRQAAGRGLQLLFYSVGIGQISSEVPQNLSASRPQDRQFILSSKKLLLSDSGFYLCAWRARGIGPYEQYFGPGTRLTVT.

This chain joins TRBV11-3 and TRBJ1-3; possible D gene TRBD1, 6 bases. The CDR3 loop spans 16 amino acids. The V end lost 4 bases, the J end lost 0 bases, and 13 bases lay between the germline ends. Germline CDR1 SGHNT, CDR2 YENEEA. The CDR3 reads CASSSHEDSSGNTIYF. The DNA of the CDR3 is TGTGCCAGCAGCTCGCATGAGGACAGCTCTGGAAACACCATATATTTT.

This clonotype appeared a few times. The chain uses TRBV7-2 and TRBJ1-5, with D tentatively TRBD1 (6 bases). The V gene's germline CDR1 is SGHTA and CDR2 FQGNSA. The CDR3 is made up of 16 amino acids. V lost 1 base, J lost 3 bases, and 13 bases lay in between. The CDR3 reads CASSLVGGRINQPQHF. The CDR3, as DNA: TGTGCCAGCAGCTTAGTAGGGGGACGGATCAATCAGCCCCAGCATTTT.

The V gene is TRBV20-1, the J gene TRBJ2-1; perhaps D is TRBD1 or TRBD2 (6 bases each). CDR3 length equals 15 residues. Trimming removed 1 base from V and 2 bases from J, with 12 bases in between. Per the germline V gene, CDR1 is DFQATT and CDR2 is SNEGSKA (reference sequence). CDR3 coding DNA: TGCAGTGCTAGAGTCCGCGGGGACACCTACAATGAGCAGTTCTTC. This gives the protein CSARVRGDTYNEQFF.

Only a few counts were recorded for this clonotype. The V call is TRBV2, the J call TRBJ1-2; the D gene is possibly TRBD1 (5 bases). CDR3 length: 12 amino acids. V shed 7 bases and J shed 7 bases, with 13 bases lying between them. Germline V gives CDR1 SNHLY, CDR2 FYNNEI. This CDR3 is CASKGEFGGYTF. The DNA for the CDR3 is TGTGCCAGCAAAGGGGAATTTGGTGGCTACACCTTC.

This clonotype occurred a few times. The chain employs TRBV28 and TRBJ2-3; D is unclear. Germline V CDR1 and CDR2: MDHEN, SYDVKM. The CDR3 has 15 residues. The ends were cut back, 6 bases at V and 3 bases at J, with 16 bases in the middle. The CDR3 bases are TGTGCCAGCAGGGGATATCTCTCCGTAACAGATACGCAGTATTTT. Its translation is CASRGYLSVTDTQYF.

There are a few counts of this clonotype. The chain has TRBV19 and TRBJ1-2; D remains ambiguous. The CDR3 length is 14 residues. Per the germline V gene, CDR1 is LNHDA and CDR2 is SQIVND (reference sequence). The V and J ends lost 3 bases and 1 base respectively, with 9 bases between them. The CDR3 sequence is CASSIERYNYGYTF. DNA of the CDR3: TGTGCCAGTAGTATTGAACGGTATAACTATGGCTACACCTTC.

This clonotype was detected ten times or more. The V gene is TRBV7-2, the J gene TRBJ2-1; tentatively, D is TRBD2 (5 bases). The CDR3 length is 15 residues. In germline, CDR1 is SGHTA, CDR2 FQGNSA. Trimming pared 4 bases from V and 0 bases from J, leaving 10 bases between. The CDR3 DNA sequence: TGTGCCAGCAGCTCTCCCCGGGGCTCCTACAATGAGCAGTTCTTC. This encodes CASSSPRGSYNEQFF.

V and J are TRBV6-2 or TRBV6-3 and TRBJ2-3; a possible D gene is TRBD2 (6 bases). Per the germline V gene, CDR1 is MNHEY and CDR2 is SVGEGT. V gave up 2 bases and J gave up 0 bases, with 15 bases separating them. The CDR3 is 17 amino acids. In DNA, the CDR3 is TGTGCCAGCAGTTACAGGGTCCGGGGGATGAGCACAGATACGCAGTATTTT. It is translated as CASSYRVRGMSTDTQYF.

This clonotype was seen only a few times. The rearrangement uses TRBV10-3 and TRBJ2-3; D is ambiguous. Germline assignment: CDR1 ENHRY and CDR2 SYGVKD. The CDR3 has 13 amino acids. The V end was cut by 8 bases, the J end by 0 bases, with 9 bases between. The CDR3 DNA reads as TGTGCCATCGCAAGATCTAGCACAGATACGCAGTATTTT. Translating it yields CAIARSSTDTQYF.

V usage is TRBV27 and J usage is TRBJ2-7; D may be TRBD1 (5 bases). Trimming left V 5 bases short and J 0 bases short, with 23 bases between. This CDR3 comprises 18 residues. The V gene's germline CDR1 is MNHEY and CDR2 SMNVEV (reference sequence). CDR3 DNA: TGTGCCAGCAGTCTAGTCCCCTCTTCCAGGGCGAGCTCCTACGAGCAGTACTTC. As protein: CASSLVPSSRASSYEQYF.

This clonotype turned up a few times. The junction and the germline gene differ at one end; a read error may be behind it. V gene TRBV7-7 combines with J gene TRBJ2-5; TRBD2 might be the D (6 bases). The CDR3 totals 14 residues. Germline lookup yields CDR1 SSHAT and CDR2 FNYEAQ (reference sequence). CDR3 loop: CASSPVVGGETQYF. The CDR3, as DNA: TGTGCTAGCAGCCCAGTGGTGGGGGGAGAGACCCAGTACTTC. Full variable domain (remainder filled in from reference TRBV7-7 and TRBJ2-5): GAGVSQSPRYKVTKRGQDVTLRCDPISSHATLYWYQQALGQGPEFLTYFNYEAQPDKSGLPSDRFSAERPEGSISTLTIQRTEQRDSAMYRCASSPVVGGETQYFGPGTRLLVL.

At least ten counts were recorded for this clonotype. V is TRBV4-1 and J is TRBJ2-1, with TRBD2 matching over 13 bases. The CDR3 contains 17 residues. The ends lost 1 base at V and 7 bases at J; junction bases unmatched: 7. CDR1 is MGHRA, CDR2 YSYEKL, per germline. CDR3 DNA: TGCGCCAGCAGCCAAGGACTAGCGGGGGGTCTGGGGAATGAGCAGTTCTTC. This gives the protein CASSQGLAGGLGNEQFF.